This T cell receptor beta chain was identified during a study of OX40 agonist ivuxolimab in advanced cancers. Turning to the overall study: Ivuxolimab, which targeted the costimulatory receptor OX40 (CD134), was an agonistic, fully human IgG2 monoclonal antibody. Of the roughly 54 dose-escalation patients, hepatocellular carcinoma was present in about 20, melanoma in roughly 15, renal cell carcinoma in 9 and head and neck cancer in 9. Partial responses occurred in three dose-escalation patients: two with cutaneous melanoma and one with hepatocellular carcinoma. Prior anti-PD-1, anti-PD-L1 or anti-CTLA-4 therapy was permitted, and 40% of dose-escalation patients had received checkpoint inhibitors. In the dose-escalation cohort, around four fifths of patients were male, and the mean age was approximately 60 years, with a range of roughly 20 to 80. Intravenous ivuxolimab was administered to patients every 2 weeks at six dose levels: 0.01, 0.1, 0.3, 1.5, 3 and 10 mg/kg. The paper describes the monotherapy dose-escalation part (N of about 57 patients) of the phase I trial of ivuxolimab. Peripheral TCRbeta sequencing aimed to test whether ivuxolimab altered TCR sequence diversity and caused clonal T-cell expansion.

The trial excluded patients who had a history of autoimmune disease or were on systemic immunosuppression. Peripheral blood for TCR sequencing was collected from all dose cohorts at baseline, on cycle 4 day 1, and on cycle 7 day 1. Samples were obtained from an open-label, multicenter, first-in-human phase I dose-escalation trial of ivuxolimab. Adults with locally advanced or metastatic melanoma, renal cell, hepatocellular, or head and neck squamous cell carcinoma were enrolled in the trial. CD4+ and CD8+ T cells were sorted separately from peripheral blood before TCR sequencing. General findings and caveats noted by the study authors: Which antigens the clonally expanded peripheral T cells were specific for was not determined. On average, CD8+ T cells showed more expanded clones than CD4+ T cells after ivuxolimab. At doses of 0.1 to 3.0 mg/kg, clonal expansion of both CD4+ and CD8+ T cells in blood was seen between baseline and week 6. Low levels of normalized T-cell clonal expansion were also shown by some nonresponding patients. In the 0.1-3.0 mg/kg groups, partial responders had among the lowest normalized peripheral clonal expansion, particularly in CD8+ T cells.

Genomic DNA was extracted from sorted cells for sequencing of the TCRbeta CDR3 region. The immunoSEQ Assay was used for sequencing of TCRbeta CDR3 regions. The immuneACCESS repertoire file appears here via TCRdb, limited to in-frame rearrangements. These files lack a portion of the clones; in checked studies, under half of the deficit traces to unresolved V genes, and the cause of the others is not known. Within this sample are about 99,000 clones, with 91% of them counted one time only. Together, the top ten hold approximately 0.32% of the sample. The germline V gene specifies SGHTA as CDR1 and FQGNSA as CDR2. Trimming takes 2 bases from V and 0 bases from J, and the germline ends sit 8 bases apart. The CDR3 numbers 15 residues from cysteine through phenylalanine. Of the read, only the CDR3 DNA is kept; its 45 bases are in frame from base 1. In the case of this clone: This receptor's antigen is unknown. No qualities accompany the bases; no much larger clone lies one base away.

The rearranged segments are TRBV7-2 and TRBJ1-3; the D gene cannot be resolved reliably. Sequencing was performed on CD4+ or CD8+ T cells sorted from blood, taken in a trial of the OX40 agonist ivuxolimab. This receptor was obtained from an adult with an advanced solid tumor such as melanoma, head and neck, liver or kidney cancer. At the DNA level, the sequence is TGTGCCAGCAGCTTACAGGCCTTCTCTGGAAACACCATATATTTT. It codes for CASSLQAFSGNTIYF.